The next 28 T cell receptor beta chains were all read from a single sample in a study of T cells after yellow fever vaccination. TCRdb itself ran the 5' RACE reads through MiXCR, one entry per CDR3 protein. The data contain 500,000 to 650,000 distinct CDR3 sequences, less than 20% of them singletons. The sequencing used PBMCs, collected about 5 days after the first yellow fever vaccination. The source of these receptors is a man younger than 30 who received the YFV17D yellow fever vaccine.

The chain joins TRBV6-2 or TRBV6-3 to TRBJ2-7; D call uncertain. Germline CDR1 MNHEY, CDR2 SVGEGT. Trimming removed 8 bases from V and 4 bases from J, with 15 bases in between. This CDR3 contains 13 residues. The CDR3 loop is CASGPPVGYEQYF. The CDR3 coding sequence is TGTGCCAGCGGTCCACCGGTTGGTTACGAGCAGTACTTC.

The gene calls are TRBV5-6 and TRBJ1-1; D perhaps matches TRBD1 (5 bases). CDR1 is SGHDT, CDR2 YYEEEE, per germline. The CDR3 is made up of 13 amino acids. Trimming removed 6 bases at V and 0 bases at J, with 9 bases between. As DNA, the CDR3 is TGTGCCAGCAACAGGTGGGTGAACACTGAAGCTTTCTTT. This sequence encodes CASNRWVNTEAFF.

This clonotype has more than one count but fewer than ten. This chain links TRBV7-8 with TRBJ2-1, with TRBD2 matching 7 bases. The CDR3 spans 16 residues. Trimming cost V 5 bases and J 3 bases; bases outside gene matches: 10. CDR1 SGHVS and CDR2 FQNEAQ come from the germline V gene. DNA of the CDR3: TGTGCCAGCAGCCCCTTCGTTGCGGGGGACTACAATGAGCAGTTCTTC. Protein sequence: CASSPFVAGDYNEQFF.

Only a few counts were recorded for this clonotype. J is TRBJ2-5 and V is TRBV28, with 8 positions matching TRBD2. V lost 10 bases and J lost 7; bases outside the gene matches: 14. The length of the CDR3 is 14 residues. CDR1 and CDR2 (germline): MDHEN, SYDVKM. In DNA form, the CDR3 reads TGTGCCATCCCGGGTCGACGGGGGGGCGGGACCCAGTACTTC. Translation gives CAIPGRRGGGTQYF.

This sequence joins TRBV19 and TRBJ2-5, with a weak D call TRBD1 (6 bases). Trimming removed 5 bases from V and 1 base from J, with 23 bases in between. CDR3 length: 18 amino acids. CDR1 is LNHDA and CDR2 is SQIVND in the germline V gene (reference sequence). DNA of the CDR3: TGTGCCAGTAGTCCGACCTTGGAAAGCAGGGGACCCCAAGAGACCCAGTACTTC. The encoded protein is CASSPTLESRGPQETQYF.

This clonotype was counted a few times. The V gene is TRBV6-1, the J gene TRBJ2-7; 11 nucleotides agree with TRBD1. The CDR3 is 18 residues long. V gave up 4 bases and J gave up 0 bases; unmatched junction bases: 11. The germline V gene encodes CDR1 MNHNS and CDR2 SASEGT. The CDR3 spells CASSGPGDRGVSSYEQYF. DNA of the CDR3: TGTGCCAGCAGTGGCCCTGGGGACAGGGGGGTCAGCTCCTACGAGCAGTACTTC.

This clonotype was recorded only once. This chain links TRBV7-9 with TRBJ2-1; D is perhaps TRBD2 (6 bases). The CDR3 has 17 residues. The V gene lost 0 bases and the J gene lost 10 bases, with 22 bases spanning the gap. Germline V CDR1 and CDR2: SEHNR, FQNEAQ (reference sequence). Here the CDR3 DNA reads TGTGCCAGCAGCTTAGCGGGGGACTTTGCTCCTAGACGGGAGCAGTTCTTC. Amino acid sequence: CASSLAGDFAPRREQFF.

This clonotype occurred a few times. The V gene is TRBV7-2, the J gene TRBJ1-5, with D possibly being TRBD1 (5 bases). V was trimmed by 6 bases and J by 3 bases, leaving 6 bases between them. There are 12 residues in the CDR3. Germline lookup yields CDR1 SGHTA and CDR2 FQGNSA. The CDR3 here is CASRGDNQPQHF. CDR3 bases: TGTGCCAGCAGGGGGGACAATCAGCCCCAGCATTTT. The full variable domain, its missing parts supplied by reference TRBV7-2 and TRBJ1-5, is GAGVSQSPSNKVTEKGKDVELRCDPISGHTALYWYRQSLGQGLEFLIYFQGNSAPDKSGLPSDRFSAERTGGSVSTLTIQRTQQEDSAVYLCASRGDNQPQHFGDGTRLSIL.

This clonotype has a handful of counts. This chain connects TRBV5-6 to TRBJ1-2, with D hard to call. In germline, CDR1 is SGHDT, CDR2 YYEEEE. Trimming left V 4 bases short and J 4 bases short, with 17 bases between. The CDR3 has 15 amino acids. Written as DNA, the CDR3 is TGTGCCAGCAGCCCTATAGACGGGGTACTCTATGGCTACACCTTC. Its translation: CASSPIDGVLYGYTF.

The rearrangement uses TRBV24-1 and TRBJ2-5, with D tentatively TRBD1 or TRBD2 (5 bases each). V was pared by 5 bases and J by 0 bases, with 12 bases between. Germline loops: CDR1 KGHDR, CDR2 SFDVKD. This CDR3 is built from 15 residues. CDR3 region: CATSGTWGHQETQYF. The CDR3 DNA is TGTGCCACCAGTGGTACCTGGGGACACCAAGAGACCCAGTACTTC.

This clonotype came up once. The chain joins TRBV4-3 to TRBJ1-2, with 8 bases identical to TRBD1. CDR1 and CDR2 from the germline V gene are LGHNA and YSLEER. J was trimmed by 8 bases and V by 8 bases; bases with no gene match: 10. The CDR3 is made up of 13 amino acids. CDR3 nucleotides: TGCGCCAGCCGGGGGACAGGCGCGAGGGGCTACACCTTC. Translated, it gives CASRGTGARGYTF.

This clonotype was recorded many times. The gene calls are TRBV19 and TRBJ1-1; D remains unclear. The germline V and J ends were trimmed by 6 bases and 2 bases, with 10 bases remaining between them. CDR1 and CDR2 (germline): LNHDA, SQIVND (reference sequence). This CDR3 is 13 amino acids long. CDR3 amino acids: CASSRGVNTEAFF. CDR3 DNA sequence: TGTGCCAGTAGCCGCGGGGTTAACACTGAAGCTTTCTTT.

The genes are TRBV9 and TRBJ2-2; 8 nucleotides match TRBD1. CDR3 length: 15 residues. Germline assignment: CDR1 SGDLS and CDR2 YYNGEE. The ends lost 4 bases at V and 7 bases at J; junction bases unmatched: 9. The CDR3 DNA sequence: TGTGCCAGCAGCACGAGGACAGGGCTTAGCGGGGAGCTGTTTTTT. The encoded protein is CASSTRTGLSGELFF.

The chain employs TRBV9 and TRBJ2-3; 14 nucleotides match TRBD2. Germline V lookup: CDR1 SGDLS, CDR2 YYNGEE. J lost 5 bases, V lost 3 bases, and 2 bases had no gene match. This CDR3 is 15 amino acids long. CDR3 protein: CASSGLAGGLDTQYF. The CDR3, as DNA: TGTGCCAGCAGCGGACTAGCGGGGGGGCTAGATACGCAGTATTTT.

The gene calls are TRBV4-1 and TRBJ2-1; a weak D match, TRBD2 (5 bases). This CDR3 comprises 14 residues. Germline lookup yields CDR1 MGHRA and CDR2 YSYEKL. Trimming removed 1 base at V and 8 bases at J, with 12 bases between. In DNA form, the CDR3 reads TGCGCCAGCAGCCAAGCTGCGGGCTTTTATGAGCAGTTCTTC. It codes for CASSQAAGFYEQFF.

The CDR3: CASSHGEQETQYF. The CDR3 DNA is TGTGCCAGCTCACACGGAGAACAAGAGACCCAGTACTTC. This sequence joins TRBV18 and TRBJ2-5; D call uncertain. Trimming took 4 bases from V and 2 from J, leaving 8 bases between them. The CDR3 is made up of 13 amino acids. Germline V gene lookup returns CDR1 KGHSH and CDR2 LQKENI.

This clonotype was seen more than once but under ten times. The chain carries TRBV6-5 and TRBJ2-3; no clear D. Germline V gene lookup returns CDR1 MNHEY and CDR2 SVGAGI. This CDR3 has 17 residues. Trimming removed 7 bases from V and 4 bases from J, with 24 bases in between. The CDR3, as DNA: TGTGCCAGCACTACACCAGACGGAGTCCCACACTCAGATACGCAGTATTTT. Its protein is CASTTPDGVPHSDTQYF.

A few counts support this clonotype. The V gene is TRBV27, the J gene TRBJ2-7; 7 bases align to TRBD1. Trimming at V came to 5 bases and at J to 2 bases, leaving 12 bases not matched to a gene. The V gene's germline CDR1 is MNHEY and CDR2 SMNVEV (reference sequence). CDR3 length: 16 residues. The CDR3: CASSPRAGGQAYEQYF. The CDR3 coding sequence is TGTGCCAGCAGTCCCCGAGCAGGGGGACAAGCCTACGAGCAGTACTTC.

In its sample, this clonotype was seen a few times. This chain uses TRBV6-2 or TRBV6-3 with TRBJ1-6; D not certain. Deletions cut 5 bases from V and 9 bases from J, with 14 bases between. The CDR3 extends over 14 amino acids. Germline CDR1 and CDR2: MNHEY and SVGEGT. The CDR3 DNA reads as TGTGCCAGCAGTCCGCCGCCCACGGGTTCACCCCTCCACTTT. Translation gives CASSPPPTGSPLHF.

The chain recombines TRBV4-2 with TRBJ2-5, with D unclear. V lost 0 bases and J 2 bases, leaving 10 bases between the germline ends. Germline V gene lookup returns CDR1 LGHNA and CDR2 YNFKEQ. The CDR3 has 15 residues. In DNA, the CDR3 is TGTGCCAGCAGCCAAGAGCCGTCCAGGCAAGAGACCCAGTACTTC. This encodes CASSQEPSRQETQYF.

This clonotype was seen many times. V usage is TRBV30 and J usage is TRBJ1-2; D not certain. CDR3 size: 13 residues. Looked up from germline, CDR1 is GTSNPN and CDR2 is SVGIG (reference sequence). V lost 7 bases and J lost 8, with 20 bases in between. CDR3 sequence (DNA): TGTGCCTCGCCCGCAGGCAGAAGGAGGGGCTACACCTTC. Amino acid sequence: CASPAGRRRGYTF.

This clonotype was recorded many times. This chain connects TRBV27 to TRBJ2-1; 10 bases are shared with TRBD2. Germline V gene data show CDR1 as MNHEY and CDR2 as SMNVEV (reference sequence). With V trimmed by 6 bases and J by 9 bases, 14 bases remained unmatched. The CDR3 runs to 16 residues. CDR3 loop: CASRRRPSGGSFEQFF. The CDR3 DNA follows: TGTGCCAGCAGACGACGACCTAGCGGGGGATCGTTTGAGCAGTTCTTC.

This clonotype was counted a single time. The chain employs TRBV20-1 and TRBJ1-6; D is undetermined. Trimming cost V 0 bases and J 10 bases, with 7 bases left between them. This CDR3 is built from 12 residues. Per the germline V gene, CDR1 is DFQATT and CDR2 is SNEGSKA (reference sequence). The CDR3 is CSARDRESPLHF. The DNA for the CDR3 is TGCAGTGCTAGAGATCGAGAATCACCCCTCCACTTT.

This rearrangement joins TRBV9 to TRBJ2-5; TRBD2 might be the D (6 bases). Germline CDR1 reads SGDLS; CDR2 reads YYNGEE. This CDR3 contains 13 residues. V lost 3 bases and J lost 7, with 13 bases in between. Written as DNA, the CDR3 is TGTGCCAGCAGCGGCGGGGTCTTGGGGACCCAGTACTTC. Translation gives CASSGGVLGTQYF. Supplemented by reference TRBV9 and TRBJ2-5, the full variable domain reads DSGVTQTPKHLITATGQRVTLRCSPRSGDLSVYWYQQSLDQGLQFLIQYYNGEERAKGNILERFSAQQFPDLHSELNLSSLELGDSALYFCASSGGVLGTQYFGPGTRLLVL.

This clonotype was seen at least ten times. The chain joins TRBV20-1 to TRBJ1-2; D is uncertain. The V and J ends lost 0 bases and 10 bases respectively, with 3 bases between them. Per germline, CDR1 DFQATT and CDR2 SNEGSKA (reference sequence). The CDR3 is made up of 9 amino acids. This chain's CDR3 is CSARDAYTF. The CDR3 nucleotides are TGCAGTGCTAGAGATGCCTACACCTTC.

This clonotype appeared a few times. This chain links TRBV11-2 with TRBJ1-2; D not certain. The V gene's germline CDR1 is SGHAT and CDR2 FQNNGV. V was shortened by 3 bases and J by 1 base, with 3 bases between the two germline ends. This CDR3 region has 12 residues. CDR3 residues: CASSFDNYGYTF. The CDR3 DNA is TGTGCCAGCAGCTTCGATAACTATGGCTACACCTTC. The full variable domain, with the rest looked up from reference TRBV11-2 and TRBJ1-2, is EAGVAQSPRYKIIEKRQSVAFWCNPISGHATLYWYQQILGQGPKLLIQFQNNGVVDDSQLPKDRFSAERLKGVDSTLKIQPAKLEDSAVYLCASSFDNYGYTFGSGTRLTVV.

The gene calls are TRBV12-3 or TRBV12-4 and TRBJ1-2; D call uncertain. The germline V and J ends were trimmed by 7 bases and 8 bases, with 14 bases remaining between them. The CDR3 sequence is 12 residues long. The CDR3 nucleotides read TGTGCCAGCAAAGTGACCCCCCGGGGCTACACCTTC. Translating gives CASKVTPRGYTF.

The V gene is TRBV6-2 or TRBV6-3, the J gene TRBJ2-7; TRBD1 might be the D (6 bases). The germline V gene has CDR1 MNHEY and CDR2 SVGEGT. This CDR3 region has 14 residues. The V end lost 6 bases, the J end lost 6 bases, and 18 bases lay between the germline ends. The CDR3 region is CASSQGAGVSEQYV. For the CDR3, the DNA is TGTGCCAGCAGCCAAGGGGCAGGGGTGAGCGAGCAGTACGTC.